This is a list of T cell receptor beta chains from one sample in a study of response to subunit inactivated influenza vaccine. TCRdb re-called the RT-PCR reads through MiXCR, storing one row per CDR3 protein. The sample shows about 540,000 distinct CDR3 sequences, less than 25% of them seen only once. This sample also belongs to another study, concerning T cells expressing NK-cell markers.

This specimen was CD4+ T cells sorted from PBMCs, taken about 13 days after vaccination. The source of these receptors is a man aged 45-65 years who received an inactivated influenza vaccine. The CDR3 runs from the conserved cysteine through the conserved F or W. D genes are given only for firm matches. Clone size is shown for a subset of rows, as once, few, many or a class of expanded clone.

d_gene,abundance,j_gene,v_gene,CDR3nt,CDR3aa
-,-,TRBJ1-2,TRBV12-3/TRBV12-4,TGTGCCAGCAGCCCCCGTCGTCAGGTTGACTATGGCTACACCTTC,CASSPRRQVDYGYTF
TRBD2,-,TRBJ2-1,TRBV9,TGTGCCAGCAGCCCCCGGACTAGCGGGGGCAGTGAGCAGTTCTTC,CASSPRTSGGSEQFF
TRBD1,-,TRBJ1-4,TRBV5-1,TGCGCCAGCAGCGGGGGGACAGGGAATGAAAAACTGTTTTTT,CASSGGTGNEKLFF
TRBD2,few,TRBJ2-1,TRBV7-9,TGTGCCAGCAGCCAGAGCGGGAGTGATGAGCAGTTCTTC,CASSQSGSDEQFF
-,-,TRBJ2-7,TRBV4-2,TGTGCCAGCAGCCAACACAGATCTTCCTACGAGCAGTACTTC,CASSQHRSSYEQYF
TRBD2,-,TRBJ2-1,TRBV12-3/TRBV12-4,TGTGCCAGCAGCGGGGACTACTTCGTCTCAGAGCAGTTCTTC,CASSGDYFVSEQFF
-,-,TRBJ1-2,TRBV5-4,TGTGCCAGCAGCTTGGAGAGCAGAGCTAACTATGGCTACACCTTC,CASSLESRANYGYTF
TRBD1,-,TRBJ2-3,TRBV11-2,TGTGCCAGCAGACGTACCGGGACCTTGGAACAGGGGACGCAGTATTTT,CASRRTGTLEQGTQYF
TRBD2,-,TRBJ2-1,TRBV9,TGTGCCAGCAGCGTCCGACTAGCGGGAGCCTACAATGAGCAGTTCTTC,CASSVRLAGAYNEQFF
-,-,TRBJ2-5,TRBV7-2,TGTGCCAGCAGCTTAGGGGTCAGCGAAGAGACCCAGTACTTC,CASSLGVSEETQYF
-,-,TRBJ2-1,TRBV3-1,TGTGCCAGCAGCCACACTGACAGCGGAGCCGTGTTCTTC,CASSHTDSGAVFF
-,-,TRBJ1-4,TRBV3-1,TGTGCCAGCAGCCAAGGAGCTAATGAAAAACTGTTTTTT,CASSQGANEKLFF
-,-,TRBJ2-1,TRBV3-1,TGTGCCAGCAGCCAAGGAGTAAACTTCCACAATGAGCAGTTCTTC,CASSQGVNFHNEQFF
TRBD2,few,TRBJ2-5,TRBV7-9,TGTGCCAGCAGCTTAATCCTAGCGGGCGGGGCGGCCCAGTACTTC,CASSLILAGGAAQYF
-,-,TRBJ2-6,TRBV14,TGTGCCAGCCGGGACTCAGGCTCTGGGGCCAACGTCCTGACTTTC,CASRDSGSGANVLTF
TRBD2,few,TRBJ2-2,TRBV5-1,TGCGCCAGCAGCTCCAGCGGGGGCATGAACACCGGGGAGCTGTTTTTT,CASSSSGGMNTGELFF
TRBD1,-,TRBJ1-2,TRBV29-1,TGCAGCGTACCGGGACAGGGGGACTATGGCTACACCTTC,CSVPGQGDYGYTF
-,few,TRBJ1-5,TRBV30,TGTGCCTGGAGCAGGCCGGGTCAGCCCCAGCATTTT,CAWSRPGQPQHF
-,few,TRBJ2-7,TRBV6-2/TRBV6-3,TGTGCCAGCAGCAAAGGGCAACTAACCCTCTACGAGCAGTACTTC,CASSKGQLTLYEQYF
-,-,TRBJ1-2,TRBV9,TGTGCCAGCAGTGCCCAGGGTTCGCTTAATGGCTACACCTTC,CASSAQGSLNGYTF
-,once,TRBJ2-2,TRBV10-2,TGCGCCAGCAGGCCTCCGGGGAGTTCGGACACCGGGGAGCTGTTTTTT,CASRPPGSSDTGELFF
-,few,TRBJ2-3,TRBV21-1,TGTGCCAGCAACCCTTCCAAGACCGGGGCGTATTTT,CASNPSKTGAYF
-,few,TRBJ1-1,TRBV30,TGTGCCTGGAACAAACAGATAAGCAATGAAGCTTTCTTT,CAWNKQISNEAFF
TRBD2,few,TRBJ2-3,TRBV11-2,TGTGCCAGCAGCACTAGCGGATATACGCAGTATTTT,CASSTSGYTQYF
TRBD1,-,TRBJ2-3,TRBV5-1,TGCGCCAGCAGTTTCCCGGGACAGAACACAGATACGCAGTATTTT,CASSFPGQNTDTQYF
TRBD2,-,TRBJ2-5,TRBV20-1,TGCAGTGCCGCGGAGCGGGGGGGCCGGGAGACCCAGTACTTC,CSAAERGGRETQYF